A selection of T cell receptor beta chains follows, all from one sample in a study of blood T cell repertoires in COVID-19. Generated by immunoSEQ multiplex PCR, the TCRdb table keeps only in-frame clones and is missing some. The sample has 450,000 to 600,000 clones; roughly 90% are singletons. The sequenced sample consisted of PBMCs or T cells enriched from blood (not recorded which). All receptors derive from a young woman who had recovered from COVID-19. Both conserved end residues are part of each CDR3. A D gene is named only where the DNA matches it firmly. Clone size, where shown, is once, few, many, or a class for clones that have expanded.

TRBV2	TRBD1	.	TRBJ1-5	TGTGCCAGCAGTGTAATAGGACAGGTACATAGCAATCAGCCCCAGCATTTT	CASSVIGQVHSNQPQHF
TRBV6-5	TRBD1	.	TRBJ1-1	TGTGCCAGCAGTCGCGGACAGGGGGCAAGGCTTGAAGCTTTCTTT	CASSRGQGARLEAFF
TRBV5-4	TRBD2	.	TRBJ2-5	TGTGCCAGCAGTTTGACTAGCGGGGGGGCGGAGACCCAGTACTTC	CASSLTSGGAETQYF
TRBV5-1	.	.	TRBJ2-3	TGCGCCAGCAGCCGAGCAGATACGCAGTATTTT	CASSRADTQYF
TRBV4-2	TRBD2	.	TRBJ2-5	TGTGCCAGCAGCCAAGGGGGCGGGGGGGCCACAGAGACCCAGTACTTC	CASSQGGGGATETQYF
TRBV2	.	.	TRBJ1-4	TGTGCCAGCACATTTGAGACAGGTCGTAATGAAAAACTGTTTTTT	CASTFETGRNEKLFF
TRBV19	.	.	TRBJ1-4	TGTGCCAGTACCCAACCTGGGAGGGGAGGAGAAAAACTGTTTTTT	CASTQPGRGGEKLFF
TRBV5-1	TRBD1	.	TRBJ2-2	TGCGCCAGCAAGTTTTCGGGACAGGGTATTCCCGGGGAGCTGTTTTTT	CASKFSGQGIPGELFF
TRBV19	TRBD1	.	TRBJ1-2	TGTGCCAGTAGTCACAGGGGTTCCGGCTACACCTTC	CASSHRGSGYTF
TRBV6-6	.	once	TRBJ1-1	TGTGCCAGCAGTTCCTCCTGGGGGGGACCTATCGAAGCTTTCTTT	CASSSSWGGPIEAFF
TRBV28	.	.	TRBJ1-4	TGTGCCAGCAGTGTTTTCCGGGGAGAGCGAGAAAAACTGTTTTTT	CASSVFRGEREKLFF
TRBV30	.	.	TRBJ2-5	TGTGCCTGGAGTATAGGGGGTCGTGAAGAGACCCAGTACTTC	CAWSIGGREETQYF
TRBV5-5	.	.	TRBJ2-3	TGTGCCAGCAGCTTGGGTCCGTCACTGATTCCGACAGATACGCAGTATTTT	CASSLGPSLIPTDTQYF
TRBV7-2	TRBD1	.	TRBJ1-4	TGTGCCAGCAGCCTACAGGGGGCGGTGGGGACTAATGAAAAACTGTTTTTT	CASSLQGAVGTNEKLFF
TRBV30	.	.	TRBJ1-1	TGTGCCTGGAGCCGCGGGGCCTACACTGAAGCTTTCTTT	CAWSRGAYTEAFF
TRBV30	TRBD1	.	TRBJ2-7	TGTGCCTGGAGGACAGGGGGCGGAGGCTACGAGCAGTACTTC	CAWRTGGGGYEQYF
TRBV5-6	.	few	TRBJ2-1	TGTGCCAGCAGCTTGGGTCATACATCCTACAATGAGCAGTTCTTC	CASSLGHTSYNEQFF
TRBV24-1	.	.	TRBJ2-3	TGTGCCACCAGTGATTTAACAGGGTATACGCAGTATTTT	CATSDLTGYTQYF
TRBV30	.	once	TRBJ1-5	TGTGCCTGGAGTGCGGGATTGAGCAATCAGCCCCAGCATTTT	CAWSAGLSNQPQHF
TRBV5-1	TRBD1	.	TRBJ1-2	TGCGCCAGCAGCCCTAACTCCGGGACAGGGAGTCATGGCTACACCTTC	CASSPNSGTGSHGYTF
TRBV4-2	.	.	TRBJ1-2	TGTGCCAGCAGCCAAGATCGGTACTATGGCTACACCTTC	CASSQDRYYGYTF
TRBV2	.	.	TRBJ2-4	TGTGCCAGCAGTGAGTGGGGGGGGCAGGACAAAAACATTCAGTACTTC	CASSEWGGQDKNIQYF
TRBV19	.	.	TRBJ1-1	TGTGCCAGTAGTCTCTCAGACACTGAAGCTTTCTTT	CASSLSDTEAFF
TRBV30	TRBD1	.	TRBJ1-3	TGTGCCTGGAGTGCCCCGACAGGGTTTTCTGGAAACACCATATATTTT	CAWSAPTGFSGNTIYF
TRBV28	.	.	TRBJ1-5	TGTGCCAGCAGTTTAAATGGGGGGGGCGGCAATCAGCCCCAGCATTTT	CASSLNGGGGNQPQHF
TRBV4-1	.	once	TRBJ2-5	TGCGCCAGCAGCCTTCTCCGGGGGGAGACCCAGTACTTC	CASSLLRGETQYF
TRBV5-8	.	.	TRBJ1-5	TGTGCCAGCAGCTTTGAAAACCAAGCTCAGCCCCAGCATTTT	CASSFENQAQPQHF
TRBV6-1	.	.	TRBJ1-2	TGTGCCAGCAGTGAAGTTTCGGCGGGATATGGCTACACCTTC	CASSEVSAGYGYTF
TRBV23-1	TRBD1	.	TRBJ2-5	TGCGCCAGCAGTCAACATCTCCGGGACAGGGGAAGAGAGACCCAGTACTTC	CASSQHLRDRGRETQYF
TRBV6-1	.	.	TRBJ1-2	TGTGCCAGCAGTGAAGCGGTGATGGCTGGCTACACCTTC	CASSEAVMAGYTF
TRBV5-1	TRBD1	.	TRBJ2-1	TGCGCCAGCAGCTTGGTGGGACAGGACCCTTTGGGGGAGCAGTTCTTC	CASSLVGQDPLGEQFF
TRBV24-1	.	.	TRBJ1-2	TGTGCCACCAGTGATTCGCACAGTTTCTATGGCTACACCTTC	CATSDSHSFYGYTF
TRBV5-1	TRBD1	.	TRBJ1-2	TGCGCCAGCAGCCACGGTTTAAACAGGGGATCATTCAGCTACACCTTC	CASSHGLNRGSFSYTF
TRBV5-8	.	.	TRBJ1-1	TGTGCCAGCAGCCCCTTAGGGGACTGGAACACTGAAGCTTTCTTT	CASSPLGDWNTEAFF
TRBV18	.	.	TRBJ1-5	TGTGCCAGCTCACCACTCGGGCCACCGACCCAGGGCCAGCATTTT	CASSPLGPPTQGQHF
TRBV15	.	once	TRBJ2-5	TGTGCCACCAGAGGCGGGTGGGAAGAGACCCAGTACTTC	CATRGGWEETQYF
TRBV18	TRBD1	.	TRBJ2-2	TGTGCCAGCTCACCCAGACAGGGGAACACCGGGGAGCTGTTTTTT	CASSPRQGNTGELFF
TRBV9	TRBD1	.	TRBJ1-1	TGTGCCAGCAGCGTAGTACAGGGGGACACTGAAGCTTTCTTT	CASSVVQGDTEAFF
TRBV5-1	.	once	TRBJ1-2	TGCGCCAGCAGCTTGCCAGACTATGGCTACACCTTC	CASSLPDYGYTF
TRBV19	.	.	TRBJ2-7	TGTGCCAGTAGTCCGTACATCACACCCGAGCAGTACTTC	CASSPYITPEQYF
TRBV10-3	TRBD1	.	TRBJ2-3	TGTGCCATCAGGAAGGACAGGGCTGCAGATACGCAGTATTTT	CAIRKDRAADTQYF
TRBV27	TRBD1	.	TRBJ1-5	TGTGCCAGCAGCGGGACAGGGGATCAGCCCCAGCATTTT	CASSGTGDQPQHF
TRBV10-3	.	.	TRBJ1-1	TGTGCCATCAGTGAGTCCCAGGGCGCTGACACTGAAGCTTTCTTT	CAISESQGADTEAFF
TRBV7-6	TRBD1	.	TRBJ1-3	TGTGCCAGCAGCTTAGGCAGGGGGCTCGGAAACACCATATATTTT	CASSLGRGLGNTIYF
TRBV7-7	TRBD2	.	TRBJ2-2	TGTGCCAGCAGCTTAAACCCGGGGACTAGCGGGGTAGGGAACACCGGGGAGCTGTTTTTT	CASSLNPGTSGVGNTGELFF
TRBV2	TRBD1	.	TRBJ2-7	TGTGCCAGCAGGGGACTCCTAACAGGGGGCGAGCAGTACTTC	CASRGLLTGGEQYF
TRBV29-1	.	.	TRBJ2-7	TGCAGCGTTGTCGGACGAACACGGGAACCAACTGGCGAATCCTCCTACGAGCAGTACTTC	CSVVGRTREPTGESSYEQYF
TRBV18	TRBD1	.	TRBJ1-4	TGTGCCAGCTCACACGGACAGGGGGAGGAAAAACTGTTTTTT	CASSHGQGEEKLFF
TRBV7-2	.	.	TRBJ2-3	TGTGCCAGCAGCTCTCTCGGACTAAGCACAGATACGCAGTATTTT	CASSSLGLSTDTQYF
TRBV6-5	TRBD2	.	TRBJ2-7	TGTGCCAGCAGTTACTCGCGGGGGTACGAGCAGTACTTC	CASSYSRGYEQYF
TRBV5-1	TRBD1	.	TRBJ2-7	TGCGCCAGCAGCTGGGGGGACAGGGCCAACACCGAGCAGTACTTC	CASSWGDRANTEQYF
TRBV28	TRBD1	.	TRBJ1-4	TGTGCCAGCAGTTTAGGGGGACAGATCGGGACAACTAATGAAAAACTGTTTTTT	CASSLGGQIGTTNEKLFF